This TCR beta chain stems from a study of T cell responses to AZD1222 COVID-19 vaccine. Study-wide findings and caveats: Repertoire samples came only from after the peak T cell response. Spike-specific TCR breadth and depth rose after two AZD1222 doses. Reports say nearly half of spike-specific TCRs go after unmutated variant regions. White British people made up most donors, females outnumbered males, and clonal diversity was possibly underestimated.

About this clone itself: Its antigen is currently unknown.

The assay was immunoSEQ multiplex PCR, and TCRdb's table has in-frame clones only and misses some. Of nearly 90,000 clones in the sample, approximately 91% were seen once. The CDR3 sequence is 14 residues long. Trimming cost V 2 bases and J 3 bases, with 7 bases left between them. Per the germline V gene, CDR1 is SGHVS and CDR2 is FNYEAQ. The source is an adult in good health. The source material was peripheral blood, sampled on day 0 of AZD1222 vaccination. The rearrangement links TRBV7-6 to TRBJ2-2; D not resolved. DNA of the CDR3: TGTGCCAGCAGCTTATTGGCCGACACCGGGGAGCTGTTTTTT. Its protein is CASSLLADTGELFF.